This is a list of T cell receptor beta chains from one sample in a study of shared clonotypes between healthy human individuals. Method: immunoSEQ multiplex PCR; TCRdb's copy keeps in-frame clones and lacks some. This sample yields roughly 1 million clones, of which approximately 80% are seen a single time; under 0.65% belongs to the top ten. Sequenced input: memory CD4+ T cells from PBMCs. Source of these receptors: a man aged 18-30 years in good health. Some clones in this sample may be carry-over from other donors' samples. CDR3s include the opening cysteine and the closing phenylalanine or tryptophan.

V gene: TRBV27; J gene: TRBJ2-3; CDR3 protein: CASSLGGTRTDTQYF
V gene: TRBV4-1; J gene: TRBJ1-2; CDR3 protein: CASSQETGDYGYTF
V gene: TRBV15; J gene: TRBJ2-1; CDR3 protein: CATSSLAGSGEQFF
V gene: TRBV4-2; J gene: TRBJ2-1; CDR3 protein: CASSQGTGSGSLDEQFF
V gene: TRBV28; J gene: TRBJ2-7; CDR3 protein: CASSLLGTGPYEQYF
V gene: TRBV27; J gene: TRBJ2-5; CDR3 protein: CASSLHGQTGLGSGETQYF
V gene: TRBV9; J gene: TRBJ1-1; CDR3 protein: CASSVVRPMNTEAFF
V gene: TRBV7-2; J gene: TRBJ2-7; CDR3 protein: CASSLSVGNTYEQYF
V gene: TRBV5-4; J gene: TRBJ2-5; CDR3 protein: CASSPRPQETQYF
V gene: TRBV19; J gene: TRBJ2-3; CDR3 protein: CATRESPTDTQYF
V gene: TRBV6-5; J gene: TRBJ2-2; CDR3 protein: CASSQGLADTGELFF
V gene: TRBV25-1; J gene: TRBJ2-5; CDR3 protein: CASSGRDRVAETQYF
V gene: TRBV7-9; J gene: TRBJ1-2; CDR3 protein: CASSRVSRGGYGYTF
V gene: TRBV5-1; J gene: TRBJ2-5; CDR3 protein: CASSAYQETQYF
V gene: TRBV7-6; J gene: TRBJ1-5; CDR3 protein: CASSQTGSTTQHF
V gene: TRBV2; J gene: TRBJ2-2; CDR3 protein: CASMWDRATGELFF
V gene: TRBV10-2; J gene: TRBJ2-1; CDR3 protein: CASSSTNGNEQFF
V gene: TRBV7-2; J gene: TRBJ2-2; CDR3 protein: CASSSTGTGGTGELFF
V gene: TRBV30; J gene: TRBJ1-1; CDR3 protein: CAWSGALNTEAFF
V gene: TRBV6-1; J gene: TRBJ2-3; CDR3 protein: CASSVVARDNTDTQYF
V gene: TRBV19; J gene: TRBJ1-5; CDR3 protein: CASSPPQGEDQPQHF
V gene: TRBV30; J gene: TRBJ2-3; CDR3 protein: CAWSAGQRNTQYF
V gene: TRBV7-2; J gene: TRBJ2-1; CDR3 protein: CASSRDRGPNEQFF
V gene: TRBV5-1; J gene: TRBJ2-7; CDR3 protein: CASTRDSSYEQYF
V gene: TRBV29-1; J gene: TRBJ1-1; CDR3 protein: CSVFTNTEAFF
V gene: TRBV9; J gene: TRBJ1-1; CDR3 protein: CASGQGVNTEAFF
V gene: TRBV9; J gene: TRBJ1-4; CDR3 protein: CASSPRQDLNEKLFF
V gene: TRBV19; J gene: TRBJ1-1; CDR3 protein: CASSSPSGTLMNTEAFF
V gene: TRBV13; J gene: TRBJ2-5; CDR3 protein: CASSLGGAGETQYF
V gene: TRBV7-3; J gene: TRBJ1-3; CDR3 protein: CASSSQSSGNTIYF
V gene: TRBV7-9; J gene: TRBJ2-7; CDR3 protein: CASRPTGLGEQYF
V gene: TRBV4-2; J gene: TRBJ1-4; CDR3 protein: CASSQDPPASNEKLFF
V gene: TRBV30; J gene: TRBJ1-5; CDR3 protein: CAWKQENQPQHF
V gene: TRBV4-1; J gene: TRBJ1-2; CDR3 protein: CASSQGDKRTGRTGTF
V gene: TRBV7-3; J gene: TRBJ2-3; CDR3 protein: CASSLWRGSGKGTDTQYF